The entry that follows covers one T cell receptor (beta chain) sequence. This same CDR3 is encoded by further DNA sequences in the sample. This CDR3 has 13 residues. V was shortened by 4 bases and J by 5 bases, with 12 bases between the two germline ends. CDR1 is SGDLS and CDR2 is YYNGEE in the germline V gene. This sample was taken from a study of blood T cell repertoires in COVID-19. Across the study: Sites in the United States, Italy and Spain provided acute and convalescent COVID-19 samples. In each case, the material was cDNA or gDNA derived from T cells, B-cell-depleted T cells, or PBMCs.

Original processing notes: How many nucleated cells were present was estimated from reference gene primer amplification. Sequencing used immunoSEQ multiplex PCR; TCRdb keeps in-frame clones, though not all of them. For V, J and clone size, that table is used; D and trimming come from the DNA. Seen here are roughly 130,000 clones, approximately 80% observed once, and the top ten hold about a sixth. This receptor was taken from a woman aged 50 to 60 with acute or convalescent COVID-19. Sequences were obtained from peripheral blood. V and J are TRBV9 and TRBJ1-1, with a tentative D call TRBD1 (5 bases). The CDR3 DNA follows: TGTGCCAGCAGCATGACGGGGGGTACTGAAGCTTTCTTT. Translating gives CASSMTGGTEAFF.